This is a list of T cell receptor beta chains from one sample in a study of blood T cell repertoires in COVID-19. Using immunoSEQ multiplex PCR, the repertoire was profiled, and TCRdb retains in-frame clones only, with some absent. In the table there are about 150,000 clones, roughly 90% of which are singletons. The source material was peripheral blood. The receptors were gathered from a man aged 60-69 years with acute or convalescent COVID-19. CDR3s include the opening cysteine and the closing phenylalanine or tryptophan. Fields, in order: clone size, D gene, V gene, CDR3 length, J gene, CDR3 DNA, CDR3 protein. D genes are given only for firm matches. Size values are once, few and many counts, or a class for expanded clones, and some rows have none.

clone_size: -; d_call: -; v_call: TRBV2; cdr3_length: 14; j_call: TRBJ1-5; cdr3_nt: TGTGCCAGCAGTGAGACGGGGAGGGAGCAGCCCCAGCATTTT; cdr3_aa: CASSETGREQPQHF
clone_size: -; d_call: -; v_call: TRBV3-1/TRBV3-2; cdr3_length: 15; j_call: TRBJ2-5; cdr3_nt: TGTGCCAGCAGCCTTGGCGGGACCCAACAAGAGACCCAGTACTTC; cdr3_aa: CASSLGGTQQETQYF
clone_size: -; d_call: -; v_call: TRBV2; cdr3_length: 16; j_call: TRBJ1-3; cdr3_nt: TGTGCCAGCAGTGACAGGGTCTGGGGATCTGGAAACACCATATATTTT; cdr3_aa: CASSDRVWGSGNTIYF
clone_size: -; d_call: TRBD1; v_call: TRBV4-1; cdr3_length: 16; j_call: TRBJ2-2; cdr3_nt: TGCGCCAGCAGCCAGCATCCCAGGGGGCGCACCGGGGAGCTGTTTTTT; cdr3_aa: CASSQHPRGRTGELFF
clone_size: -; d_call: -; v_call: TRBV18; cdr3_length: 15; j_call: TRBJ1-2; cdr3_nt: TGTGCCAGCTCGTCTCAACAGGTTGAGAACTATGGCTACACCTTC; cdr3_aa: CASSSQQVENYGYTF
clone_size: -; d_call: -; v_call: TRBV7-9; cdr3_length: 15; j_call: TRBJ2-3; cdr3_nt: TGTGCCAGCAGCTCCGTGGACAGAGGCACAGATACGCAGTATTTT; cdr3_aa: CASSSVDRGTDTQYF
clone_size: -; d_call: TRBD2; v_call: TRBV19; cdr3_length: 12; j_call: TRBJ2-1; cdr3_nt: TGTGCCAGTAGTATTGGACTAGTGGAGCAGTTCTTC; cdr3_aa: CASSIGLVEQFF
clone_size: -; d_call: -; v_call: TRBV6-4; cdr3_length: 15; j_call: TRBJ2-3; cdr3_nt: TGTGCCAGCAGTGACCAGCGATCTAGCACAGATACGCAGTATTTT; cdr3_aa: CASSDQRSSTDTQYF
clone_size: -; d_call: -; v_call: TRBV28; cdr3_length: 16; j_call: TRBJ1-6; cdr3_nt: TGTGCCAGCAGTCTATCGCAGGGTCTTGGTAATTCACCCCTCCACTTT; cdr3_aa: CASSLSQGLGNSPLHF
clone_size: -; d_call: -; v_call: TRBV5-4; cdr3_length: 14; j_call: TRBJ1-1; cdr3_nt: TGTGCCAGCAGCTTGGGTGGACAGAACACTGAAGCTTTCTTT; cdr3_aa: CASSLGGQNTEAFF
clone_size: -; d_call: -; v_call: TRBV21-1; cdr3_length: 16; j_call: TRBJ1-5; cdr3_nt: TGTGCCAGCAGCGCCACCGGGACAGGGGAGGATCAGCCCCAGCATTTT; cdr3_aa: CASSATGTGEDQPQHF
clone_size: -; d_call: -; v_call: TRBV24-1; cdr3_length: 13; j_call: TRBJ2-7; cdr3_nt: TGTGCCACCAGTCACGGTCTTTCCTACGAGCAGTACTTC; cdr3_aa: CATSHGLSYEQYF
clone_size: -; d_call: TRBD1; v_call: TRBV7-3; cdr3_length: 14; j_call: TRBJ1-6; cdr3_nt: TGTGCCAGCAGCCAAGGACAGGGGGAATCACCCCTCCACTTT; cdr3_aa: CASSQGQGESPLHF
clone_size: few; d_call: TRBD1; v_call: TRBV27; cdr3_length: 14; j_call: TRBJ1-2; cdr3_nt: TGTGCCAGCAGTTCCCTGACAGGGGGCTATGGCTACACCTTC; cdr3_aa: CASSSLTGGYGYTF
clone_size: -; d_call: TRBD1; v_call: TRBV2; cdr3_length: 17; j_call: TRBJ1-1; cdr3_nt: TGTGCCAGCAGTCCCCGAAGACAGGGCTGGGGGAACACTGAAGCTTTCTTT; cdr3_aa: CASSPRRQGWGNTEAFF
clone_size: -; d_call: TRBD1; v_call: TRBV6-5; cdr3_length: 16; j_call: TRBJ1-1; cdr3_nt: TGTGCCAGCAGTTCGACCGGGACAGGGGTGAGAACTGAAGCTTTCTTT; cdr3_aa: CASSSTGTGVRTEAFF
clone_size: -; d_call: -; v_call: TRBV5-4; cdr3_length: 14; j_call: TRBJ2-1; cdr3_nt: TGTGCCAGCAGCCAGAGGACAGCCTACAATGAGCAGTTCTTC; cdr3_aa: CASSQRTAYNEQFF
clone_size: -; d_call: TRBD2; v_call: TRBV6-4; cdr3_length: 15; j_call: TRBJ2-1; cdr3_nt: TGTGCCAGCAGGGTCCTAGCGGGACCGTACAATGAGCAGTTCTTC; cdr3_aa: CASRVLAGPYNEQFF
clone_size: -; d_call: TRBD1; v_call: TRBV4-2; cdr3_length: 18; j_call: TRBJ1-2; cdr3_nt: TGTGCCAGCAGCCATCTTGAACAGGGGGCCCCCTTGTTCTATGGCTACACCTTC; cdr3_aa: CASSHLEQGAPLFYGYTF
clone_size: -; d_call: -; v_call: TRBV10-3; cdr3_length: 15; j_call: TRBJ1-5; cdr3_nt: TGTGCCATCAGTGACGTCGGAGGTTTGGATCAGCCCCAGCATTTT; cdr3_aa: CAISDVGGLDQPQHF
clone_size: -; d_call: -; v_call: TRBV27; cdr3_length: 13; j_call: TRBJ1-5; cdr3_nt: TGTGCCAGCAGTTTGCGGTCTAATCAGCCCCAGCATTTT; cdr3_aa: CASSLRSNQPQHF
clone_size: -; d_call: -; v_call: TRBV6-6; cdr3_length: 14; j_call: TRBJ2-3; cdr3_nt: TGTGCCAGCAGTCTCACTTATAGCACAGATACGCAGTATTTT; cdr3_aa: CASSLTYSTDTQYF
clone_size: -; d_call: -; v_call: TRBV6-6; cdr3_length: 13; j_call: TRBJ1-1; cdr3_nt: TGTGCCAGCAGCCTGAGGGGGGGCACTGAAGCTTTCTTT; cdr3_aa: CASSLRGGTEAFF
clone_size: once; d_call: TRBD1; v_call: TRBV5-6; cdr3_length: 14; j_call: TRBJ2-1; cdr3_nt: TGTGCCAGCAGCGAAGGACAGGGCTACAATGAGCAGTTCTTC; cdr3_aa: CASSEGQGYNEQFF
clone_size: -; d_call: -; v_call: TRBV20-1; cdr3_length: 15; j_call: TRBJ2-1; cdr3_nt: TGCAGTGCTAGTTCGCCCCAACGGGGTTACAATGAGCAGTTCTTC; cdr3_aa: CSASSPQRGYNEQFF
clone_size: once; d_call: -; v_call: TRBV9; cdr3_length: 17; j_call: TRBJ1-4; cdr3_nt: TGTGCCAGCAGCGGCTCCCCTGTCCGGGGTGGGAATGAAAAACTGTTTTTT; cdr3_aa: CASSGSPVRGGNEKLFF
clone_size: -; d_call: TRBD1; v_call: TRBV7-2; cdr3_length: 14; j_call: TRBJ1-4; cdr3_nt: TGTGCCAGCAGCTACGACAGGGTTGGTGAAAAACTGTTTTTT; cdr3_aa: CASSYDRVGEKLFF
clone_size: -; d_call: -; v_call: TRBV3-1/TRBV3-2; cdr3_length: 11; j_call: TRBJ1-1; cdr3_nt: TGTGCCAGCAGCCAAGGGGCAGAAGCTTTCTTT; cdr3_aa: CASSQGAEAFF
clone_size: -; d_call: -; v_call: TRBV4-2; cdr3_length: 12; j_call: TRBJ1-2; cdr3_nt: TGTGCCAGCAGCCAAGGGCGGTCAGGCTACACCTTC; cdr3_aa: CASSQGRSGYTF
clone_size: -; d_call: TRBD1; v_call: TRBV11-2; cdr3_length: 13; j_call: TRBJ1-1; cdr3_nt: TGTGCCAGCAGCTTACCAGGGGGGAGGGAAGCTTTCTTT; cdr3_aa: CASSLPGGREAFF
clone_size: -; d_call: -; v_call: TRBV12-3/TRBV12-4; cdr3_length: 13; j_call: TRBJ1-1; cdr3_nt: TGTGCCAGCAGATTTCGGGGGGAAACTGAAGCTTTCTTT; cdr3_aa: CASRFRGETEAFF
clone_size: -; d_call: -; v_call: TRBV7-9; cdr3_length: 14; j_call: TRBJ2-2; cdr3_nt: TGTGCCAGCAGCTCAACAGGGATAACCGGGGAGCTGTTTTTT; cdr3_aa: CASSSTGITGELFF
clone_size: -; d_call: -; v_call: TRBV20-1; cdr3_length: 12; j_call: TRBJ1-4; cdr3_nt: TGCAGTGCTAGTAGCCTTAATGAAAAACTGTTTTTT; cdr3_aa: CSASSLNEKLFF
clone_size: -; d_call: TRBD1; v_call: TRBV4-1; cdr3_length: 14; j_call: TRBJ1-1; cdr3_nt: TGCGCCAGCAGCCCCAGGGGGTGGGACACTGAAGCTTTCTTT; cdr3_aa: CASSPRGWDTEAFF
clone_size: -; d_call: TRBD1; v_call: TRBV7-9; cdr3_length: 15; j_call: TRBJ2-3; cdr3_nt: TGTGCCAGCAGCTCCAGGGGGATTGGCACAGATACGCAGTATTTT; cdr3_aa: CASSSRGIGTDTQYF
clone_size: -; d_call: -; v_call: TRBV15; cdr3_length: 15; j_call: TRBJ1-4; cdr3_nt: TGTGCCACCAGGTCGGAGTCCCCGAGTAATGAAAAACTGTTTTTT; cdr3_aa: CATRSESPSNEKLFF
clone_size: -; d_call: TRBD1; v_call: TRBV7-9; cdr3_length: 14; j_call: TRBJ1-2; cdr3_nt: TGTGCCAGCAGCGATGGACAGGGGCACTATGGCTACACCTTC; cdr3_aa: CASSDGQGHYGYTF
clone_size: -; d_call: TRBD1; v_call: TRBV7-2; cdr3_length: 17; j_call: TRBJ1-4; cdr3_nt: TGTGCCAGCAGCCCAGGGACAGGGGTTCGGGCTAATGAAAAACTGTTTTTT; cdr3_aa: CASSPGTGVRANEKLFF
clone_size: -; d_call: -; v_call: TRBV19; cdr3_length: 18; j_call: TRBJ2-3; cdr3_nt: TGTGCCAGTAGCGACCCCCGGGGGAGCACTTCTAGCACAGATACGCAGTATTTT; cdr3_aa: CASSDPRGSTSSTDTQYF
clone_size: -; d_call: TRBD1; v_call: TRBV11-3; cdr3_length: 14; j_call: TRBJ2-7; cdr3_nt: TGTGCCAGCAGCCCAGACAGGGATTCCTACGAGCAGTACTTC; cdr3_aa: CASSPDRDSYEQYF
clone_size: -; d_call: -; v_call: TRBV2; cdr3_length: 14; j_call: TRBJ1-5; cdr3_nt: TGTGCCAGCAGTCTGACGGGAGGGAATCAGCCCCAGCATTTT; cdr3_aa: CASSLTGGNQPQHF
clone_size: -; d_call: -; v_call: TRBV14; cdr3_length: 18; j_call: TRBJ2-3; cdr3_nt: TGTGCCAGCAGCCAAGCACTATGGGGGGGGCTTTTGTCAGATACGCAGTATTTT; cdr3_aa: CASSQALWGGLLSDTQYF
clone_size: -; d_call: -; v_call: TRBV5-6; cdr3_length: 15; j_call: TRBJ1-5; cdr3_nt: TGTGCCAGCAGCCGATTGGGGGCAAGGGATCAGCCCCAGCATTTT; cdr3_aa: CASSRLGARDQPQHF
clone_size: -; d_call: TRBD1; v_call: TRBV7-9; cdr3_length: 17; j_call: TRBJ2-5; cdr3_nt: TGTGCCAGCAGTCGCCGCTCTGAGACAGGGGTTCGGGAGACCCAGTACTTC; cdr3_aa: CASSRRSETGVRETQYF
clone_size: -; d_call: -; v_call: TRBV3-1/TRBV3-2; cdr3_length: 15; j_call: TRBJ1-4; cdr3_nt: TGTGCCAGCAGCCTAAAGGCAGGGGTGTCTGAAAAACTGTTTTTT; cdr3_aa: CASSLKAGVSEKLFF
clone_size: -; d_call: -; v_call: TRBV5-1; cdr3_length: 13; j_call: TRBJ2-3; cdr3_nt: TGCGCCAGCAGCTCGGAGGGGACAGATACGCAGTATTTT; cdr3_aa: CASSSEGTDTQYF
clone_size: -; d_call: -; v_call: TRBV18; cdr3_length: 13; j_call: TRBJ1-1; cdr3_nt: TGTGCCAGCTCACCAAGAGAGAACACTGAAGCTTTCTTT; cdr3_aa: CASSPRENTEAFF
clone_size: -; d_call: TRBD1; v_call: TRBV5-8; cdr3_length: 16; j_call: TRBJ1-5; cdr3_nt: TGTGCCAGCAGCACCCGAGAAACAGGGGGCAATCAGCCCCAGCATTTT; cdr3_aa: CASSTRETGGNQPQHF
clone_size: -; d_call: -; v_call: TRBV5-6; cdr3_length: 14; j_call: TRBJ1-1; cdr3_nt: TGTGCCAGCAGCTTGTACTCCCAGAACACTGAAGCTTTCTTT; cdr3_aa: CASSLYSQNTEAFF
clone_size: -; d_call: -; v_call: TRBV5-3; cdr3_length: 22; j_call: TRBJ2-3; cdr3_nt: TGTGCCAGAAGCTTGACACCCAGGTATCAGATCAGTCCAAAATCTAGCACAGATACGCAGTATTTT; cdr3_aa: CARSLTPRYQISPKSSTDTQYF
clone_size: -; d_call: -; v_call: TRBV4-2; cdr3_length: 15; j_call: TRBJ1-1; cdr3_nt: TGTGCCAGCAGCCAAGAATTACGAGGGAACACTGAAGCTTTCTTT; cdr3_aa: CASSQELRGNTEAFF